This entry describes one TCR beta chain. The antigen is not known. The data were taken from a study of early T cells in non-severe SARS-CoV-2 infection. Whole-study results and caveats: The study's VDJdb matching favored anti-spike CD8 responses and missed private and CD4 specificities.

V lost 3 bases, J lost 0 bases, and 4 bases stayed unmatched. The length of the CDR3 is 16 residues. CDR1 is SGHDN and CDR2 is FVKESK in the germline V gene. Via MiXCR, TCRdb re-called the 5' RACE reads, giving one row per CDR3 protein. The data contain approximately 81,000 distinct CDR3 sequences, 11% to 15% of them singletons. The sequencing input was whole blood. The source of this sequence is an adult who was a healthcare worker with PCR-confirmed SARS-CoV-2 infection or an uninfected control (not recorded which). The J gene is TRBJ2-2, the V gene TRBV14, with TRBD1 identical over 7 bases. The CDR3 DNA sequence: TGTGCCAGCAGCCAGCAAGACAGGGCGAACACCGGGGAGCTGTTTTTT. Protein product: CASSQQDRANTGELFF.